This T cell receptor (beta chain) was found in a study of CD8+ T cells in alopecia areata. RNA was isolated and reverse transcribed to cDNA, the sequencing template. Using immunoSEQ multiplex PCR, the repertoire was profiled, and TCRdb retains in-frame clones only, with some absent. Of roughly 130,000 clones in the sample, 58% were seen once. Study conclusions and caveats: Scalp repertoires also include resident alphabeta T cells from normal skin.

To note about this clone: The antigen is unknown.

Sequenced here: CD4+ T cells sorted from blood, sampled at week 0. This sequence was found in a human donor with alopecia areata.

The CDR3 loop is CASRMSQNYGYTF. The CDR3 DNA reads as TGTGCCAGTAGGATGAGTCAAAACTATGGCTACACCTTC. The genes are TRBV19 and TRBJ1-2; D is ambiguous. CDR1 is LNHDA and CDR2 is SQIVND in the germline V gene (reference sequence). CDR3 length: 13 residues. Trimming cost V 6 bases and J 2 bases, with 10 bases left between them.